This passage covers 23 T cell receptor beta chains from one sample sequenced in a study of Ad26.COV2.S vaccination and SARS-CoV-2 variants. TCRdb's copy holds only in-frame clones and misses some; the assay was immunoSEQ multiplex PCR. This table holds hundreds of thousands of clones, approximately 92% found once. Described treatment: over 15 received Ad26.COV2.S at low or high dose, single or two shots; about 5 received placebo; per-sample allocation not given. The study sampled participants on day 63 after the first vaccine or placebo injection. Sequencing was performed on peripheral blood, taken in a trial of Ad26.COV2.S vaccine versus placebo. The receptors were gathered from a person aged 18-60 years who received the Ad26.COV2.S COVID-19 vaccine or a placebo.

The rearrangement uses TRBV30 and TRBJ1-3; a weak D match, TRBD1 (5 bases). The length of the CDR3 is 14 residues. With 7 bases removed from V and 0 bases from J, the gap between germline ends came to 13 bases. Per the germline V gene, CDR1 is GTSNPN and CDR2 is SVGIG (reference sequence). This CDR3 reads CASSRGSSGNTIYF. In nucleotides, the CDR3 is TGTGCCTCATCAAGGGGCTCCTCTGGAAACACCATATATTTT.

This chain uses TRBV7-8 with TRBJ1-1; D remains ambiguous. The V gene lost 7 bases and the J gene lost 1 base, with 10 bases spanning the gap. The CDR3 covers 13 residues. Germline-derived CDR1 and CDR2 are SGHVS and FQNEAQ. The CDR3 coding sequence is TGTGCCAGCACCCAGACCGAGAACACTGAAGCTTTCTTT. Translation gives CASTQTENTEAFF.

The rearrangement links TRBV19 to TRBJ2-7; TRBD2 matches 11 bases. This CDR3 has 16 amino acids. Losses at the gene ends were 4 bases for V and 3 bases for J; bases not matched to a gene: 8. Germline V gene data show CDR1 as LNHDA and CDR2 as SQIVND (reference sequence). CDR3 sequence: CASSNSGRDGIYEQYF. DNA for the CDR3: TGTGCCAGTAGTAATAGCGGGAGGGATGGTATCTACGAGCAGTACTTC.

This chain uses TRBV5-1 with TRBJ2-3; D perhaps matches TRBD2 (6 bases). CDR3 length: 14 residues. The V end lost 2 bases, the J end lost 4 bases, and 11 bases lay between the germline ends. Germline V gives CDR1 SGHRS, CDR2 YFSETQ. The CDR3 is CASSFRESADTQYF. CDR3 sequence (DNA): TGCGCCAGCAGCTTCCGGGAGTCCGCAGATACGCAGTATTTT.

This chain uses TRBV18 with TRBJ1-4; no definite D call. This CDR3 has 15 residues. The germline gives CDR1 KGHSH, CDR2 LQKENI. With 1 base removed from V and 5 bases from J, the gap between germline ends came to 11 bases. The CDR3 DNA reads TGTGCCAGCTCACCACGGCCAGCCAACAATGAAAAACTGTTTTTT. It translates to CASSPRPANNEKLFF.

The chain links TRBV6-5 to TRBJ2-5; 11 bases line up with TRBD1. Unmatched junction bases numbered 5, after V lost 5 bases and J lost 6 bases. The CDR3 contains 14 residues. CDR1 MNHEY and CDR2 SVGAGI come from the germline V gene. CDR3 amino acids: CASSPGTGGKTQYF. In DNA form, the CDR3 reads TGTGCCAGCAGTCCCGGGACAGGGGGGAAGACCCAGTACTTC.

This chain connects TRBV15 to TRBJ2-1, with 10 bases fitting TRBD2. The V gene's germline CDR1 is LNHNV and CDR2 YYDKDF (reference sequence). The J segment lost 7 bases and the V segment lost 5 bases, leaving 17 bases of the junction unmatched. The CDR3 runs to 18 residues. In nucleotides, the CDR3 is TGTGCCACCAGCTCCCATAGCGGGAGGATTATTATGGGAAATGAGCAGTTCTTC. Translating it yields CATSSHSGRIIMGNEQFF.

CDR3 DNA sequence: TGTGCCAGCAGCTTAGCACCGGGACAGGGGGCATTTGGCTACACCTTC. The encoded protein is CASSLAPGQGAFGYTF. The rearrangement uses TRBV7-8 and TRBJ1-2; 12 nucleotides match TRBD1. CDR1 is SGHVS, CDR2 FQNEAQ, per germline. CDR3 length equals 16 residues. V lost 0 bases to trimming and J lost 7 bases; unmatched junction nucleotides: 6.

CDR3 DNA sequence: TGTGCCAGCAGCTTAGGCTGGCTAGCCTACGAGCAGTACTTC. This gives the protein CASSLGWLAYEQYF. The J gene is TRBJ2-7, the V gene TRBV11-2; D is undetermined. CDR3 length equals 14 residues. V shed 1 base and J shed 2 bases, with 9 bases lying between them. Per the germline V gene, CDR1 is SGHAT and CDR2 is FQNNGV.

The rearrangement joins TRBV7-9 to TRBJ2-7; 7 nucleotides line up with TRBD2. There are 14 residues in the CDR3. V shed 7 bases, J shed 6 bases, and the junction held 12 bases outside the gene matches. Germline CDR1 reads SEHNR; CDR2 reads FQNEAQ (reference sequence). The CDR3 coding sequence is TGTGCCAGCACCCAAGGAGGCGGGAGTTCCGAGCAGTACTTC. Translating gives CASTQGGGSSEQYF.

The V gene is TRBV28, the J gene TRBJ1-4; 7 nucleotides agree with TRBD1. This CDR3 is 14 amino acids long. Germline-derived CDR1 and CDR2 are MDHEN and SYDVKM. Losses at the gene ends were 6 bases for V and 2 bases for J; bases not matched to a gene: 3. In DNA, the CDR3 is TGTGCCAGCAGGGGGACAGTCACTAATGAAAAACTGTTTTTT. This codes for CASRGTVTNEKLFF.

CDR3 loop: CASSNTGRGNNEQFF. CDR3 in DNA: TGTGCCAGCAGCAATACAGGGAGGGGAAACAATGAGCAGTTCTTC. The V gene is TRBV7-2, the J gene TRBJ2-1; possible D gene TRBD2, 7 bases. This CDR3 has 15 amino acids. V lost 5 bases and J 5 bases, leaving 16 bases between the germline ends. Germline lookup yields CDR1 SGHTA and CDR2 FQGNSA.

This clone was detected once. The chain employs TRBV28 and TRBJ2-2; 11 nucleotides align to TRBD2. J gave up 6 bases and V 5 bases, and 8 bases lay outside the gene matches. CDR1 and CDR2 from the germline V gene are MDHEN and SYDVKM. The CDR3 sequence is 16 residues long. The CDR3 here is CASSLLAGESPGELFF. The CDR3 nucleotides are TGTGCCAGCAGTCTACTAGCGGGAGAGTCACCCGGGGAGCTGTTTTTT.

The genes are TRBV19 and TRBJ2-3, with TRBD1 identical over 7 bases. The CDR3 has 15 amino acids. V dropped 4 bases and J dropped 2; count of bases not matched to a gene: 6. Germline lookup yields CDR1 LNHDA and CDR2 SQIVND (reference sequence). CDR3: CASSKGAGPTDTQYF. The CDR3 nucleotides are TGTGCCAGTAGTAAGGGGGCAGGGCCCACAGATACGCAGTATTTT.

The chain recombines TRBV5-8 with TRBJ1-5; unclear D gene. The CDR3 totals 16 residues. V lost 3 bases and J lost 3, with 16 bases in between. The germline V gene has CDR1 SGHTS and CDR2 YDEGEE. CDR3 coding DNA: TGTGCCAGCAGCTCCCCGCACGGGAGAATCAATCAGCCCCAGCATTTT. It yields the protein CASSSPHGRINQPQHF.

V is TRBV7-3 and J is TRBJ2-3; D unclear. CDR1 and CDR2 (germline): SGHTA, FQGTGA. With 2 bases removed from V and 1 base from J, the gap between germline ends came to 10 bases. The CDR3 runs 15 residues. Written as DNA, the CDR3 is TGTGCCAGCAGCTTATACACCGCAGGCACAGATACGCAGTATTTT. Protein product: CASSLYTAGTDTQYF.

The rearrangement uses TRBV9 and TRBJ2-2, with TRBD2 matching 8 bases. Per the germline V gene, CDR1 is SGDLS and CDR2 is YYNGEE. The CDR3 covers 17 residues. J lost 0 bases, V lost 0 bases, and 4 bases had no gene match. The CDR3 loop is CASSVAGLAANTGELFF. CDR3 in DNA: TGTGCCAGCAGCGTAGCCGGACTAGCAGCGAACACCGGGGAGCTGTTTTTT.

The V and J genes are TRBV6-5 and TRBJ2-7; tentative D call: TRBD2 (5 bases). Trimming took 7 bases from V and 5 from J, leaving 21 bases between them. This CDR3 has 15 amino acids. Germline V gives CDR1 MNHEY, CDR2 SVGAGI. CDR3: CASNVAASIMNEQYF. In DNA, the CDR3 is TGTGCCAGCAATGTTGCGGCTAGCATCATGAACGAGCAGTACTTC.

CDR3 sequence: CASSSWRESYEQYF. The DNA for the CDR3 is TGTGCCAGCAGCTCATGGCGGGAGAGTTACGAGCAGTACTTC. V and J are TRBV7-9 and TRBJ2-7, with 7 bases lining up with TRBD2. The CDR3 runs 14 residues. The germline V gene encodes CDR1 SEHNR and CDR2 FQNEAQ (reference sequence). The junction had 7 bases not matched to a gene; V was cut back by 4 bases and J by 4 bases.

In nucleotides, the CDR3 is TGTGCCAGCAGCTCCAGACAGGGACGGGAAAAACTGTTTTTT. Translated, it gives CASSSRQGREKLFF. The genes are TRBV7-8 and TRBJ1-4, with 7 bases that match TRBD1. This CDR3 is built from 14 residues. The germline V gene has CDR1 SGHVS and CDR2 FQNEAQ. Trimming cost V 4 bases and J 8 bases; bases outside gene matches: 7. The variable domain in full, completed from reference TRBV7-8 and TRBJ1-4, reads GAGVSQSPRYKVAKRGQDVALRCDPISGHVSLFWYQQALGQGPEFLTYFQNEAQLDKSGLPSDRFFAERPEGSVSTLKIQRTQQEDSAVYLCASSSRQGREKLFFGSGTQLSVL.

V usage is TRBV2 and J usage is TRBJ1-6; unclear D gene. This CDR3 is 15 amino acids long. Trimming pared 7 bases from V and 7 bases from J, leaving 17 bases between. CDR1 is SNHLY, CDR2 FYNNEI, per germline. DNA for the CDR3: TGTGCCAGCACGGAGGCAGCTAATCGGAATTCACCCCTCCACTTT. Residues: CASTEAANRNSPLHF.

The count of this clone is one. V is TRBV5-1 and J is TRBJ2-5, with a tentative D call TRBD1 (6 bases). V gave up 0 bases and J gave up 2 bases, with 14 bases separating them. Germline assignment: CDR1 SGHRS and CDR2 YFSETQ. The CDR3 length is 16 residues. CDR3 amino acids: CASSLGYGGGQETQYF. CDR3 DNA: TGCGCCAGCAGCTTGGGGTATGGGGGCGGACAAGAGACCCAGTACTTC.

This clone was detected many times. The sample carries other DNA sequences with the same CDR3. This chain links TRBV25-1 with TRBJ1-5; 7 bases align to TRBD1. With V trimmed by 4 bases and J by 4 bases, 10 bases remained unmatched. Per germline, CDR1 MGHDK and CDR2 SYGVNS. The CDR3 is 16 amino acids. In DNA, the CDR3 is TGTGCCAGCAGTGCAACAACAGGGACAGAGAATCAGCCCCAGCATTTT. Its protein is CASSATTGTENQPQHF.